Listed below are T cell receptor beta chains from one sample, sequenced in a study of identical twins' blood T cells. TCRdb re-derived calls from the 5' RACE reads in MiXCR, one entry per CDR3 protein. The data show hundreds of thousands of distinct CDR3 sequences, with more than 25% seen just once and roughly 6.1% held by the top ten. Sequencing was carried out using PBMCs. The receptor source for this set is a woman aged 18-49 years in good health. Each CDR3 is given with its conserved first and last residue. Only some rows state a clone size, as once, few, many or a class for expanded clones.

TRBJ1-2 few TRBV19 CASSLTGSLYGYTF
TRBJ1-1 many TRBV5-1 CASSLTGTGDTEAFF
TRBJ1-2 few TRBV27 CASSHAGVGWGYTF
TRBJ2-3 few TRBV7-9 CASSLAGGSDTQYF
TRBJ1-1 few TRBV11-3 CASSSFWEAEDTEAFF
TRBJ2-2 few TRBV2 CASSGLTDTGELFF
TRBJ2-5 - TRBV9 CASSVSGSVETQYF
TRBJ1-1 - TRBV5-1 CASSYLTGEDAFF
TRBJ1-1 - TRBV18 CASGTEWNTEAFF
TRBJ2-4 many TRBV18 CASSPGIPENIQYF
TRBJ2-1 - TRBV23-1 CASSQSLTGPPFDEQFF
TRBJ2-5 few TRBV24-1 CATSGQKGTQYF
TRBJ2-3 - TRBV7-2 CASSLSPDTQYF
TRBJ1-2 - TRBV29-1 CSVPGTGEGYTF
TRBJ2-7 - TRBV20-1 CSARVSEYEQYF
TRBJ2-1 few TRBV3-1 CASSQDFLGNEQFF
TRBJ2-1 many TRBV5-1 CASSERQVGSYNEQFF
TRBJ1-1 few TRBV20-1 CSAQMWGTEAFF
TRBJ1-5 many TRBV5-1 CASSPNPTVNSNQPQHF
TRBJ2-3 many TRBV9 CASSVARPGLHTDTQYF
TRBJ2-3 - TRBV4-3 CASSQEDRHTQYF
TRBJ1-2 few TRBV7-2 CASSRGQVYGYTF
TRBJ1-2 few TRBV9 CASSVKGYGYTF
TRBJ1-2 - TRBV27 CASSGGNLNYGYTF
TRBJ2-2 - TRBV11-3 CASSLVAGTGELFF
TRBJ1-5 - TRBV30 CAWSGDTHQPQHF